The source of this TCR beta chain is a study of T cell responses to AZD1222 COVID-19 vaccine. Using immunoSEQ multiplex PCR, the repertoire was profiled, and TCRdb retains in-frame clones only, with some absent. The sample shows around 120,000 clones, around nine tenths of them seen only once. This clone was counted a few times. The antigen remains undetermined. Study-wide findings and caveats: Just six people given AZD1222 tested seropositive at baseline. White British ancestry dominated among donors, who included more females, and clonal diversity was possibly underestimated.

With 8 bases removed from V and 6 bases from J, the gap between germline ends came to 17 bases. Germline CDR1 MNHEY, CDR2 SVGAGI. CDR3 size: 13 residues. The chain has TRBV6-5 and TRBJ2-7; D possibly corresponds to TRBD2 (6 bases). The sequence was obtained from an adult in good health. Material: peripheral blood, obtained on day 0 of AZD1222 vaccination. The CDR3 sequence: CASATSTPPEQYF. CDR3 in DNA: TGTGCCAGCGCGACTAGTACGCCTCCCGAGCAGTACTTC.